Following are 29 T cell receptor beta chains from one sample sequenced in a study of blood T cell repertoires in COVID-19. Here immunoSEQ multiplex PCR was the method, and the copy in TCRdb shows in-frame clones only, minus some. The sample consists of over 15,000 clones, about 88% of them appearing once. Material: peripheral blood. Every receptor here comes from a human donor in a cohort sampled during active COVID-19.

This chain joins TRBV11-2 and TRBJ2-3; the match to TRBD2 covers 8 bases. The junction had 7 bases not matched to a gene; V was cut back by 7 bases and J by 4 bases. There are 14 residues in the CDR3. CDR1 and CDR2 from the germline V gene are SGHAT and FQNNGV. The CDR3 nucleotides are TGTGCCAGCAATTACGGGACTAGTTCAGATACGCAGTATTTT. This codes for CASNYGTSSDTQYF.

The genes are TRBV4-1 and TRBJ2-1, with 10 nucleotides matching TRBD2. The CDR3 is 16 residues long. CDR1 and CDR2 from the germline V gene are MGHRA and YSYEKL. Trimming at V came to 3 bases and at J to 7 bases, leaving 9 bases not matched to a gene. Written as DNA, the CDR3 is TGCGCCAGCAGCCATTTGTCTAGCGGGGGTAGTAATGAGCAGTTCTTC. Translated: CASSHLSSGGSNEQFF.

This chain uses TRBV18 with TRBJ2-1, with 10 bases aligning to TRBD1. With 4 bases clipped from V and 5 bases from J, the junction kept 5 bases outside the gene matches. Germline-derived CDR1 and CDR2 are KGHSH and LQKENI. The CDR3 sequence is 15 residues long. CDR3 sequence reads: CASSQGQGRNNEQFF. For the CDR3, the DNA is TGTGCCAGCTCACAGGGACAGGGGAGGAACAATGAGCAGTTCTTC.

This rearrangement joins TRBV19 to TRBJ1-5; D gene uncertain. Germline CDR1 LNHDA, CDR2 SQIVND (reference sequence). The CDR3 runs to 12 residues. Trimming removed 1 base from V and 5 bases from J, with 3 bases in between. In DNA form, the CDR3 reads TGTGCCAGTAGTATAGCAGATCAGCCCCAGCATTTT. It translates to CASSIADQPQHF.

This chain connects TRBV5-5 to TRBJ2-3; a weak D match, TRBD2 (6 bases). V dropped 0 bases and J dropped 2 bases, with 13 bases sitting between them. CDR1 is SGHKS and CDR2 is YYEKEE in the germline V gene (reference sequence). The CDR3 length is 16 residues. The chain's CDR3 is CASSLGSGLNTDTQYF. The DNA for the CDR3 is TGTGCCAGCAGCTTGGGGTCGGGACTCAACACAGATACGCAGTATTTT.

The chain recombines TRBV3-1 (or the pseudogene TRBV3-2) with TRBJ2-5; D is perhaps TRBD2 (6 bases). CDR3 length: 17 amino acids. Per the germline V gene, CDR1 is LGHDT and CDR2 is YNNKEL (reference sequence). Trimming removed 0 bases from V and 2 bases from J, with 16 bases in between. CDR3 sequence (DNA): TGTGCCAGCAGCCAAGACTTTGAGGCTAGCGTACAAGAGACCCAGTACTTC. This encodes CASSQDFEASVQETQYF.

The chain employs TRBV5-5 and TRBJ1-5, with TRBD1 identical over 7 bases. The V gene's germline CDR1 is SGHKS and CDR2 YYEKEE (reference sequence). The CDR3 extends over 14 amino acids. J lost 4 bases, V lost 4 bases, and 5 bases had no gene match. The CDR3: CASSRQGENQPQHF. CDR3 bases: TGTGCCAGCAGCCGACAGGGCGAAAATCAGCCCCAGCATTTT.

A single count supports this clone. The rearrangement joins TRBV7-3 to TRBJ1-6; D not certain. Trimming removed 1 base from V and 10 bases from J, with 11 bases in between. Germline loops: CDR1 SGHTA, CDR2 FQGTGA. This CDR3 is built from 14 residues. Written as DNA, the CDR3 is TGTGCCAGCAGCTTAAGGGCAGACCGATCACCCCTCCACTTT. It translates to CASSLRADRSPLHF.

This chain connects TRBV6-5 to TRBJ1-5, with D possibly TRBD1 on 5 matching bases. CDR3 length equals 14 residues. Trimming took off 6 bases at V and 7 bases at J, with 16 bases between the two ends. In germline, CDR1 is MNHEY, CDR2 SVGAGI. The CDR3 nucleotides read TGTGCCAGCAGGCGGGAAGCAGGGACCCAGCCCCAGCATTTT. As protein: CASRREAGTQPQHF.

The chain links TRBV6-2 or TRBV6-3 to TRBJ2-5; 11 nucleotides match TRBD1. V shed 2 bases and J 5 bases; nucleotides not matched to a gene: 7. The CDR3 extends over 16 amino acids. The V gene's germline CDR1 is MNHEY and CDR2 SVGEGT. In DNA, the CDR3 is TGTGCCAGCAGTTACCTTGGACAGGGGGCGGGGGAGACCCAGTACTTC. It encodes CASSYLGQGAGETQYF.

The chain is built from TRBV4-1 and TRBJ1-5; 10 nucleotides line up with TRBD1. The CDR3 is 16 amino acids. Germline assignment: CDR1 MGHRA and CDR2 YSYEKL. The J segment lost 6 bases and the V segment lost 0 bases, leaving 5 bases of the junction unmatched. The CDR3 is CASSQDVTGGRQPQHF. The CDR3 DNA reads as TGCGCCAGCAGCCAAGATGTGACAGGGGGCCGTCAGCCCCAGCATTTT.

The V call is TRBV7-6, the J call TRBJ1-6, with D perhaps TRBD1 (5 bases). Germline-derived CDR1 and CDR2 are SGHVS and FNYEAQ. V lost 3 bases and J lost 7, with 16 bases in between. The CDR3 runs to 16 residues. CDR3 region: CASSFGPRQLNSPLHF. CDR3 sequence (DNA): TGTGCCAGCAGCTTTGGACCGAGACAGCTAAATTCACCCCTCCACTTT.

CDR3 in amino acids: CASSYPGTGATSSYNEQFF. The CDR3 DNA reads as TGCGCCAGCAGCTACCCCGGGACAGGGGCAACAAGCTCCTACAATGAGCAGTTCTTC. This chain connects TRBV5-1 to TRBJ2-1; the match to TRBD1 covers 10 bases. CDR3 length: 19 residues. With 3 bases clipped from V and 0 bases from J, the junction kept 12 bases outside the gene matches. Germline lookup yields CDR1 SGHRS and CDR2 YFSETQ.

This clone appeared a single time. The chain uses TRBV6-5 and TRBJ1-5; TRBD1 is a possible D gene (6 bases). The CDR3 length is 16 residues. Germline V gene data show CDR1 as MNHEY and CDR2 as SVGAGI. V lost 4 bases and J 1 base, leaving 14 bases between the germline ends. CDR3 sequence: CASSFRGLGSNQPQHF. DNA for the CDR3: TGTGCCAGCAGTTTTAGGGGGTTGGGGAGCAATCAGCCCCAGCATTTT.

The chain is built from TRBV7-9 and TRBJ2-1, with 11 bases fitting TRBD2. V trimming: 4 bases; J trimming: 4 bases; junction bases outside the gene matches: 6. CDR1 SEHNR and CDR2 FQNEAQ come from the germline V gene (reference sequence). The CDR3 is made up of 16 amino acids. CDR3 amino acids: CASSSMGLAVYNEQFF. The CDR3 DNA sequence: TGTGCCAGCAGCTCTATGGGACTAGCGGTATACAATGAGCAGTTCTTC.

V gene TRBV7-2 combines with J gene TRBJ1-4; TRBD1 might be the D (5 bases). Trimming shortened V by 1 base and J by 8 bases, and 26 bases separated the two germline ends. Per the germline V gene, CDR1 is SGHTA and CDR2 is FQGNSA. CDR3 length: 19 residues. The CDR3 protein is CASSLVGGSPQGRLEKLFF. The CDR3, as DNA: TGTGCCAGCAGCTTAGTAGGCGGTAGTCCCCAGGGAAGGTTGGAAAAACTGTTTTTT.

The count of this clone is one. The V call is TRBV29-1, the J call TRBJ2-3; 11 nucleotides match TRBD2. There are 17 residues in the CDR3. Trimming removed 7 bases from V and 4 bases from J; junction bases left unmatched: 16. The V gene's germline CDR1 is SQVTM and CDR2 ANQGSEA. The CDR3, as DNA: TGCAGCGGGATCATAGCGGGGGGGCGTGGGTGGCCAGATACGCAGTATTTT. Translating gives CSGIIAGGRGWPDTQYF.

The rearrangement links TRBV5-1 to TRBJ1-3; D unclear. Trimming cost V 0 bases and J 0 bases, with 4 bases left between them. The CDR3 sequence is 14 residues long. Germline V CDR1 and CDR2: SGHRS, YFSETQ. DNA for the CDR3: TGCGCCAGCAGCTTGGCGGGCTCTGGAAACACCATATATTTT. Protein sequence: CASSLAGSGNTIYF.

This rearrangement joins TRBV18 to TRBJ1-5; 10 bases are shared with TRBD1. This CDR3 comprises 15 residues. The V and J ends lost 3 bases and 6 bases, in that order; junction bases with no gene match: 5. The germline V gene encodes CDR1 KGHSH and CDR2 LQKENI. CDR3 region: CASSPGTGDGQPQHF. The CDR3 DNA reads as TGTGCCAGCTCACCCGGGACAGGGGATGGTCAGCCCCAGCATTTT.

The genes are TRBV10-3 and TRBJ2-3, with D perhaps TRBD2 (6 bases). The CDR3 spans 16 residues. Germline loops: CDR1 ENHRY, CDR2 SYGVKD. Trimming took 3 bases from V and 6 from J, leaving 19 bases between them. The CDR3 DNA sequence: TGTGCCATCAGTGACGGAGGGGTAGGCAATCCGGATACGCAGTATTTT. Amino acids: CAISDGGVGNPDTQYF.

Concerning this clone: Other DNA sequences of this sample code for an identical CDR3. The rearrangement joins TRBV7-3 to TRBJ2-2; D is perhaps TRBD2 (7 bases). V lost 0 bases and J lost 2, with 13 bases in between. The CDR3 is made up of 17 amino acids. From germline, CDR1 is SGHTA and CDR2 FQGTGA. The CDR3 reads CASSLTRAGANTGELFF. DNA of the CDR3: TGTGCCAGCAGCTTAACGAGGGCGGGGGCAAACACCGGGGAGCTGTTTTTT.

This chain connects TRBV6-5 to TRBJ2-1; tentative D call: TRBD2 (6 bases). The CDR3 runs 15 residues. Trimming left V 4 bases short and J 6 bases short, with 16 bases between. Germline V gives CDR1 MNHEY, CDR2 SVGAGI. The CDR3 coding sequence is TGTGCCAGCAGTTTCCCCGGGACTTCATCCAATGAGCAGTTCTTC. Protein product: CASSFPGTSSNEQFF.

This chain joins TRBV20-1 and TRBJ1-4; D may be TRBD1 (6 bases). The germline gives CDR1 DFQATT, CDR2 SNEGSKA (reference sequence). V lost 3 bases and J 6 bases, leaving 26 bases between the germline ends. CDR3 length: 18 residues. CDR3: CSASGNRVPLPPDEKLFF. CDR3 sequence (DNA): TGCAGTGCTAGTGGGAACAGGGTACCCCTTCCCCCAGATGAAAAACTGTTTTTT.

The V gene is TRBV18, the J gene TRBJ2-7, with 9 positions matching TRBD1. This CDR3 spans 14 amino acids. Losses at the gene ends were 3 bases for V and 2 bases for J; bases not matched to a gene: 2. The germline CDR1 and CDR2 sequences are KGHSH and LQKENI. Here the CDR3 DNA reads TGTGCCAGCTCACCCGGGACAGGGACCTACGAGCAGTACTTC. It is translated as CASSPGTGTYEQYF.

V is TRBV6-6 and J is TRBJ1-5, with D perhaps matching TRBD1 (5 bases). V was shortened by 0 bases and J by 7 bases, with 13 bases between the two germline ends. The CDR3 has 15 amino acids. The germline CDR1 and CDR2 sequences are MNHNY and SVGAGI (reference sequence). The CDR3 bases are TGTGCCAGCAGTTACTCAAGGCAGGGTGACCAGCCCCAGCATTTT. Residues: CASSYSRQGDQPQHF.

The chain has TRBV10-3 and TRBJ1-5, with 8 bases aligning to TRBD1. Germline trimming cut 2 bases from V and 0 bases from J; bases unmatched to any gene: 15. The germline CDR1 and CDR2 sequences are ENHRY and SYGVKD. There are 20 residues in the CDR3. The CDR3 region has the DNA TGTGCCATCAGTGAGGGCAGGGGAACAGGGGGTATAATTAGCAATCAGCCCCAGCATTTT. It codes for CAISEGRGTGGIISNQPQHF.

The J gene is TRBJ2-1, the V gene TRBV7-3, with TRBD1 matching over 7 bases. The CDR3 totals 15 residues. The germline CDR1 and CDR2 sequences are SGHTA and FQGTGA. V shed 5 bases and J 0 bases; nucleotides not matched to a gene: 4. In DNA, the CDR3 is TGTGCCAGCAGCCGGGACAGAAGCTCCTACAATGAGCAGTTCTTC. Translation: CASSRDRSSYNEQFF.

The V call is TRBV25-1, the J call TRBJ1-2; 10 nucleotides align to TRBD1. The CDR3 has 17 amino acids. Germline lookup yields CDR1 MGHDK and CDR2 SYGVNS. Trimming removed 2 bases from V and 5 bases from J; junction bases left unmatched: 11. The CDR3 sequence: CASSEPGDRGAVYGYTF. The CDR3 DNA is TGTGCCAGCAGTGAACCGGGGGACAGGGGTGCAGTATATGGCTACACCTTC.

This clone was observed a few times. The rearrangement links TRBV19 to TRBJ1-5; TRBD1 is a possible D gene (6 bases). Germline CDR1 is LNHDA and CDR2 is SQIVND (reference sequence). The V and J ends lost 6 bases and 0 bases respectively, with 12 bases between them. CDR3 length: 15 amino acids. CDR3 region: CASSPTGISNQPQHF. Here the CDR3 DNA reads TGTGCCAGTAGCCCAACAGGGATTAGCAATCAGCCCCAGCATTTT.